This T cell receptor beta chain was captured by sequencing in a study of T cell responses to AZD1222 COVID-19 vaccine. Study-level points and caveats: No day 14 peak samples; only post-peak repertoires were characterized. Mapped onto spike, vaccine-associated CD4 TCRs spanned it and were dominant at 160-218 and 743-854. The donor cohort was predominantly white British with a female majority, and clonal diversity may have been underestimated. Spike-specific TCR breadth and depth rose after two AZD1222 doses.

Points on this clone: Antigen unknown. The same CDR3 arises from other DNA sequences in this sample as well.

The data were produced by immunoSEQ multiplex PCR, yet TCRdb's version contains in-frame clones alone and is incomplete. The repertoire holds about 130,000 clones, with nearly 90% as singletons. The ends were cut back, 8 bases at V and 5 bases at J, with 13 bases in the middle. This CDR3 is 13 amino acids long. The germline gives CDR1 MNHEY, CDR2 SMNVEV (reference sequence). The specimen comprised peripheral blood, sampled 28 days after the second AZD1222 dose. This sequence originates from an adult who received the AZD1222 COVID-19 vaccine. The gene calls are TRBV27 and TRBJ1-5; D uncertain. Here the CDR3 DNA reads TGTGCCAGCTCCCTGCTCGGGGATCAGCCCCAGCATTTT. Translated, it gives CASSLLGDQPQHF.